One and the same sample provided the 29 T cell receptor beta chains below, sequenced in a study of shared clonotypes between healthy human individuals. Clones were sequenced by immunoSEQ multiplex PCR, and TCRdb holds only the in-frame ones, with some missing. The sample shows about 2.3 million clones, under 95% of them seen only once. Material: naive CD4+ T cells from PBMCs. Subset reported: CD45RA+ positively selected. The receptor set was obtained from a young man in good health. Some clones in this sample may be carry-over from other donors' samples.

The chain is built from TRBV14 and TRBJ1-5; D remains unclear. CDR3 length: 18 residues. Germline assignment: CDR1 SGHDN and CDR2 FVKESK. Trimming shortened V by 0 bases and J by 0 bases, and 15 bases separated the two germline ends. CDR3 sequence: CASSQDQVEGYSNQPQHF. CDR3 DNA sequence: TGTGCCAGCAGCCAAGATCAAGTCGAAGGGTATAGCAATCAGCCCCAGCATTTT.

The chain recombines TRBV4-1 with TRBJ2-7; no clear D gene. Per germline, CDR1 MGHRA and CDR2 YSYEKL. CDR3 length: 12 residues. The V gene lost 1 base and the J gene lost 8 bases, with 9 bases spanning the gap. The CDR3 nucleotides read TGCGCCAGCAGCCAAGTCGGCCTCCAGCAGTACTTC. Its protein is CASSQVGLQQYF.

Note on this clone: In the same sample, other DNA sequences code for this CDR3. The gene calls are TRBV30 and TRBJ2-3; TRBD2 matches at 7 bases. This CDR3 contains 12 residues. After removal of 4 bases from V and 3 bases from J, the junction contained 1 base not matched to a gene. From germline, CDR1 is GTSNPN and CDR2 SVGIG (reference sequence). The CDR3 spells CAWTSGTDTQYF. The CDR3 DNA sequence: TGTGCCTGGACTAGCGGAACAGATACGCAGTATTTT.

This rearrangement joins TRBV6-1 to TRBJ1-1; a weak D match, TRBD1 (5 bases). The CDR3 spans 12 residues. V gave up 10 bases and J gave up 2 bases, with 11 bases separating them. The germline CDR1 and CDR2 sequences are MNHNS and SASEGT. Written as DNA, the CDR3 is TGTGCCATAAGACAGCCTAACACTGAAGCTTTCTTT. It encodes CAIRQPNTEAFF.

The chain links TRBV18 to TRBJ2-5, with 7 nucleotides matching TRBD1. The CDR3 spans 15 residues. Germline V gives CDR1 KGHSH, CDR2 LQKENI. V lost 3 bases to trimming and J lost 1 base; unmatched junction nucleotides: 5. The CDR3 DNA is TGTGCCAGCTCACCCATGGGACAGCGCCAAGAGACCCAGTACTTC. Encoded protein: CASSPMGQRQETQYF.

As DNA, the CDR3 is TGCGCCAGCAGCGCCTTTGAGGGGTCGTTCCCCTACAATGAGCAGTTCTTC. Translating it yields CASSAFEGSFPYNEQFF. The chain carries TRBV5-1 and TRBJ2-1; D may be TRBD1 or TRBD2 (5 bases each). Per the germline V gene, CDR1 is SGHRS and CDR2 is YFSETQ. This CDR3 is built from 17 residues. V was shortened by 4 bases and J by 2 bases, with 19 bases between the two germline ends.

To note about this clone: At the DNA level, this CDR3 is encoded by other sequences in the same sample as well. The CDR3 protein is CASSYGGGGTDTQYF. In nucleotides, the CDR3 is TGTGCCAGCAGTTACGGCGGGGGTGGCACAGATACGCAGTATTTT. This chain uses TRBV6-5 with TRBJ2-3, with TRBD2 identical over 7 bases. CDR3 length equals 15 residues. The trim removed 2 bases at V and 1 base at J, leaving 3 bases unmatched. The V gene's germline CDR1 is MNHEY and CDR2 SVGAGI.

The V and J genes are TRBV7-2 and TRBJ2-3, with 10 bases identical to TRBD2. From germline, CDR1 is SGHTA and CDR2 FQGNSA. The junction had 8 bases not matched to a gene; V was cut back by 5 bases and J by 0 bases. The CDR3 is 17 amino acids. The CDR3: CASSPRAGGLSTDTQYF. CDR3 nucleotides: TGTGCCAGCAGCCCCAGAGCGGGAGGGCTTAGCACAGATACGCAGTATTTT.

J is TRBJ1-1 and V is TRBV5-4; D gene unclear. Germline V gives CDR1 SGHNT, CDR2 YYREEE (reference sequence). The CDR3 contains 14 residues. With 5 bases removed from V and 1 base from J, the gap between germline ends came to 12 bases. The CDR3 coding sequence is TGTGCCAGCAGGGATCGGACGGCGAACACTGAAGCTTTCTTT. Amino acids: CASRDRTANTEAFF.

The V gene is TRBV6-1, the J gene TRBJ1-1; the match to TRBD1 covers 10 bases. CDR1 MNHNS and CDR2 SASEGT come from the germline V gene. Germline trimming cut 6 bases from V and 11 bases from J; bases unmatched to any gene: 15. This CDR3 region has 15 residues. CDR3 region: CASSPRFPTGGQAFF. CDR3 nucleotide sequence: TGTGCCAGCAGCCCTAGATTCCCGACAGGGGGCCAGGCTTTCTTT.

The CDR3 DNA follows: TGTGCCAGCAGTATGGGGTCGAAGGTGGAGACCCAGTACTTC. This codes for CASSMGSKVETQYF. The rearrangement uses TRBV6-1 and TRBJ2-5; no firm D call. The CDR3 spans 14 residues. Per the germline V gene, CDR1 is MNHNS and CDR2 is SASEGT. V was pared by 5 bases and J by 5 bases, with 15 bases between.

This clone has only a few counts. This sequence joins TRBV7-8 and TRBJ1-5; no definite D call. Per germline, CDR1 SGHVS and CDR2 FQNEAQ. The CDR3 has 13 amino acids. Deletions cut 5 bases from V and 1 base from J, with 6 bases between. The CDR3 spells CASSLRSNQPQHF. In DNA, the CDR3 is TGTGCCAGCAGCCTTCGGAGCAATCAGCCCCAGCATTTT.

Note on this clone: In the same sample, other DNA sequences code for this CDR3. The V gene is TRBV29-1, the J gene TRBJ2-3; no definite D call. Germline loops: CDR1 SQVTM, CDR2 ANQGSEA. This CDR3 spans 11 amino acids. Trimming took off 7 bases at V and 0 bases at J, with 5 bases between the two ends. The CDR3 loop reads CSAGSTDTQYF. CDR3 nucleotides: TGCAGCGCCGGAAGCACAGATACGCAGTATTTT.

About this clone: The sample has other DNA sequences that encode this CDR3 too. The chain links TRBV7-3 to TRBJ2-1, with D unresolved. The CDR3 covers 15 residues. Germline CDR1 and CDR2: SGHTA and FQGTGA. The V end was cut by 2 bases, the J end by 0 bases, with 8 bases between. CDR3 DNA sequence: TGTGCCAGCAGCTTAGCTCAGAGCTCCTACAATGAGCAGTTCTTC. Its translation is CASSLAQSSYNEQFF.

The chain couples TRBV5-6 to TRBJ1-2; 11 bases are a match to TRBD1. With V trimmed by 5 bases and J by 4 bases, 7 bases remained unmatched. Germline V CDR1 and CDR2: SGHDT, YYEEEE. There are 15 residues in the CDR3. The CDR3 loop is CASSTIGQGAYGYTF. CDR3 DNA: TGTGCCAGCAGTACCATCGGACAGGGGGCCTATGGCTACACCTTC.

This clone was detected only a few times. This rearrangement joins TRBV27 to TRBJ1-1; D uncertain. This CDR3 region has 11 residues. CDR1 is MNHEY, CDR2 SMNVEV, per germline (reference sequence). Trimming took 7 bases from V and 2 from J, leaving 5 bases between them. CDR3 nucleotide sequence: TGTGCCAGCACCGGTAACACTGAAGCTTTCTTT. This translates into CASTGNTEAFF.

The chain recombines TRBV15 with TRBJ1-2; possible D gene TRBD1, 6 bases. Trimming cost V 3 bases and J 3 bases, with 14 bases left between them. CDR3 length: 15 amino acids. Germline V CDR1 and CDR2: LNHNV, YYDKDF (reference sequence). Here the CDR3 reads CATSSATGIYYGYTF. The CDR3 coding sequence is TGTGCCACCAGCAGCGCAACAGGGATTTACTATGGCTACACCTTC.

The chain recombines TRBV4-3 with TRBJ1-5; D gene uncertain. The CDR3 runs to 14 residues. Trimming shortened V by 0 bases and J by 4 bases, and 7 bases separated the two germline ends. In germline, CDR1 is LGHNA, CDR2 YSLEER. DNA for the CDR3: TGCGCCAGCAGCCAAGAACTGGGAAATCAGCCCCAGCATTTT. Translated, it gives CASSQELGNQPQHF.

The J gene is TRBJ1-5, the V gene TRBV6-1; 9 bases fit TRBD1. This CDR3 region has 14 residues. Losses at the gene ends were 6 bases for V and 3 bases for J; bases not matched to a gene: 3. Germline V gene data show CDR1 as MNHNS and CDR2 as SASEGT. The CDR3 sequence: CASRDRGPNQPQHF. In nucleotides, the CDR3 is TGTGCCAGCAGGGACAGGGGTCCCAATCAGCCCCAGCATTTT.

This chain links TRBV27 with TRBJ1-5; no definite D call. CDR1 and CDR2 (germline): MNHEY, SMNVEV (reference sequence). V gave up 4 bases and J gave up 6 bases, with 10 bases separating them. The CDR3 is made up of 13 amino acids. The CDR3 loop reads CASSSSKGQPQHF. Here the CDR3 DNA reads TGTGCCAGCAGTTCATCTAAAGGTCAGCCCCAGCATTTT.

V and J are TRBV6-6 and TRBJ1-2; a weak D match, TRBD1 (5 bases). Trimming pared 0 bases from V and 0 bases from J, leaving 8 bases between. CDR1 is MNHNY and CDR2 is SVGAGI in the germline V gene (reference sequence). The CDR3 is 15 amino acids. CDR3 amino acids: CASSYSDTANYGYTF. DNA of the CDR3: TGTGCCAGCAGTTACTCGGACACCGCTAACTATGGCTACACCTTC.

This clone was recorded once. J is TRBJ1-4 and V is TRBV5-4, with D possibly TRBD1 on 6 matching bases. Trimming removed 4 bases at V and 8 bases at J, with 15 bases between. The CDR3 covers 14 residues. In germline, CDR1 is SGHNT, CDR2 YYREEE (reference sequence). The CDR3 sequence: CASSVEGVEEKLFF. The CDR3 region has the DNA TGTGCCAGCAGCGTGGAGGGGGTTGAAGAAAAACTGTTTTTT.

The V gene is TRBV28, the J gene TRBJ1-4; D is unclear. CDR1 is MDHEN and CDR2 is SYDVKM in the germline V gene. Trimming took off 6 bases at V and 8 bases at J, with 13 bases between the two ends. The CDR3 spans 13 residues. CDR3 sequence reads: CASRTLRDEKLFF. The CDR3 DNA is TGTGCCAGCAGGACTCTCAGAGACGAAAAACTGTTTTTT.

CDR3 amino acids: CAAGSSTDTQYF. The CDR3 bases are TGTGCGGCGGGCTCTAGCACAGATACGCAGTATTTT. The chain couples TRBV28 to TRBJ2-3; tentative D call: TRBD2 (5 bases). The length of the CDR3 is 12 residues. Germline V gives CDR1 MDHEN, CDR2 SYDVKM.

Worth noting for this clone: Other nucleotide sequences from this sample produce the same CDR3. The rearrangement joins TRBV18 to TRBJ1-1; 9 nucleotides agree with TRBD1. CDR3 length: 15 residues. With 3 bases clipped from V and 0 bases from J, the junction kept 2 bases outside the gene matches. Germline V lookup: CDR1 KGHSH, CDR2 LQKENI. CDR3 DNA sequence: TGTGCCAGCTCACCGGGACAGGGACTGAACACTGAAGCTTTCTTT. It is translated as CASSPGQGLNTEAFF.

This rearrangement joins TRBV18 to TRBJ1-2; 12 bases match TRBD1. CDR1 and CDR2 from the germline V gene are KGHSH and LQKENI. The CDR3 contains 15 residues. V trimming: 8 bases; J trimming: 4 bases; junction bases outside the gene matches: 8. CDR3 sequence reads: CASAIGTGGVYGYTF. CDR3 DNA: TGTGCCAGCGCGATCGGGACAGGGGGCGTCTATGGCTACACCTTC.

The chain has TRBV25-1 and TRBJ2-1, with TRBD2 matching 11 bases. The CDR3 spans 16 residues. V shed 4 bases and J 6 bases; nucleotides not matched to a gene: 8. The germline CDR1 and CDR2 sequences are MGHDK and SYGVNS. The DNA of the CDR3 is TGTGCCAGCAGTGGCATACTAGCGGGAGTTGTCAATGAGCAGTTCTTC. Its protein product is CASSGILAGVVNEQFF.

The CDR3 sequence is CASSSMAQGYEQYF. As DNA, the CDR3 is TGTGCCAGCAGTTCGATGGCCCAGGGCTACGAGCAGTACTTC. V and J are TRBV6-5 and TRBJ2-7; the D gene is possibly TRBD1 (5 bases). CDR3 length: 14 residues. The germline V gene encodes CDR1 MNHEY and CDR2 SVGAGI. Trimming pared 4 bases from V and 3 bases from J, leaving 13 bases between.

This chain links TRBV27 with TRBJ2-3, with D tentatively TRBD2 (6 bases). CDR1 MNHEY and CDR2 SMNVEV come from the germline V gene (reference sequence). V gave up 3 bases and J gave up 3 bases, with 10 bases separating them. This CDR3 comprises 14 residues. The CDR3 DNA reads TGTGCCAGCAGTTTGGCCCTAGCGACAGATACGCAGTATTTT. This gives the protein CASSLALATDTQYF.